This TCR beta chain was recorded in a study of shared clonotypes between healthy human individuals. About the study: Each donor contributed plates that comprised three CD4 naive, three CD4 memory, two CD8 naive and one CD8 memory. Findings and caveats of the study: A small donor pool kept down the genetic and exposure-history diversity that was represented.

The donor population consisted of healthy HIV-negative adults with no recent acute infections or vaccinations. The assay used deep level. The assay was immunoSEQ multiplex PCR, and TCRdb's table has in-frame clones only and misses some. The sample holds about 1.5 million clones, approximately 98% seen once. CDR1 and CDR2 (germline): SGHRS, YFSETQ. The CDR3 is made up of 13 amino acids. V shed 0 bases and J shed 7 bases, with 7 bases lying between them. Concerning this clone: Its target is unknown.

Sequencing input: naive CD4+ T cells sorted from blood. Noted subset: CD45RA+ positively selected. The sequence came from a man aged 30-40 years in good health. This chain joins TRBV5-1 and TRBJ1-4; D unclear. The CDR3 DNA reads TGCGCCAGCAGCTTGGAAGCGGGTGAAAAACTGTTTTTT. This codes for CASSLEAGEKLFF.